The rows below give T cell receptor beta chains drawn from one sample of a study of T cells in Graves' hyperthyroidism and ophthalmopathy. TCRdb re-derived calls from the multiplex PCR reads in MiXCR, one entry per CDR3 protein. Here the sample spans around 350,000 distinct CDR3 sequences, roughly 25% being singletons. Sequencing was done on a sample of blood. These receptors all come from a man between 45 and 60 years old with Graves' hyperthyroidism. The CDR3 runs from the conserved cysteine through the conserved F or W.

j_call v_call cdr3_aa
TRBJ2-3 TRBV5-1 CASSATFTDTQYF
TRBJ2-3 TRBV24-1 CATSIGGGTDTQYF
TRBJ2-1 TRBV7-2 CASSPGTHNEQFF
TRBJ2-7 TRBV12-5 CATNPEYEQYF
TRBJ1-6 TRBV6-2/TRBV6-3 CASSGQGRNSPLHF
TRBJ2-1 TRBV10-3 CAISGPSGMGNEQFF
TRBJ1-2 TRBV20-1 CSAPRREGYTF
TRBJ2-5 TRBV18 CASSPGLAQETQYF
TRBJ2-1 TRBV28 CASRLNYNEQFF
TRBJ1-1 TRBV30 CAWGRLPGEAFF
TRBJ2-1 TRBV12-3/TRBV12-4 CASSSLSGLSSYNEQFF
TRBJ2-7 TRBV28 CASSTIGQPRYF
TRBJ2-7 TRBV7-6 CASSLGVGNDEQYF
TRBJ2-1 TRBV12-3/TRBV12-4 CASSPTGAFSSSYNEQFF
TRBJ1-5 TRBV19 CASIGGTEVYSNQPQHF
TRBJ2-2 TRBV20-1 CSARADYPNTGELFF
TRBJ2-1 TRBV3-1 CASRRTSGYNEQFF
TRBJ2-5 TRBV7-9 CASSLAGGQGTQYF
TRBJ1-2 TRBV12-3/TRBV12-4 CASSLLANYGYTF
TRBJ1-1 TRBV6-2/TRBV6-3 CASSRTGNLAEAFF
TRBJ2-7 TRBV19 CASSMFPGVEQYF
TRBJ2-1 TRBV7-9 CASSLIEGVNEQFF
TRBJ2-5 TRBV11-2 CASSPNTGTGTETQYF
TRBJ2-5 TRBV18 CASSPTGVGQTQYF
TRBJ2-3 TRBV5-1 CASSLNFRADTQYF
TRBJ2-3 TRBV7-2 CASSEPTDSTDTQYF
TRBJ2-5 TRBV28 CASRGSATSGIPALKETQYF
TRBJ1-1 TRBV20-1 CSARDGKLGPEAFF
TRBJ2-1 TRBV6-2/TRBV6-3 CASSYSRTSGSGVYNEQFF
TRBJ2-1 TRBV5-4 CASSPGGGRGSSNEQFF
TRBJ2-5 TRBV29-1 CSVVIRTSGRRQETQYF
TRBJ1-1 TRBV29-1 CSGGGGARTEAFF
TRBJ2-3 TRBV19 CASRLAGAADTQYF
TRBJ1-6 TRBV3-1 CASSPDRDPFADSPLHF
TRBJ1-1 TRBV11-2 CASSGYEAFF
TRBJ1-5 TRBV5-1 CASSLESEQPQHF
TRBJ2-1 TRBV5-1 CASTPGSPGEQFF
TRBJ2-7 TRBV28 CASSFERGAYEQYF